The entry that follows covers one T cell receptor beta chain sequence. This specimen comes from a study of OX40 agonist ivuxolimab in advanced cancers. Background on the study: Anti-PD-1, anti-PD-L1 or anti-CTLA-4 therapy given earlier was allowed, and roughly 38% had some.

The CDR3 sequence is 14 residues long. Germline V gene sequence: CDR1 SGDLS, CDR2 YYNGEE. V was pared by 4 bases and J by 7 bases, with 5 bases of the junction left unmatched. Sequencing was performed with immunoSEQ multiplex PCR; in TCRdb, only in-frame clones are kept and a portion is missing. There are tens of thousands of clones in the sample; about nine tenths occur only once, and approximately 25% lies in the top ten. Sequenced material: CD4+ or CD8+ T cells sorted from blood, taken in a trial of the OX40 agonist ivuxolimab. V is TRBV9 and J is TRBJ1-5; TRBD1 agrees at 10 bases. The origin of this receptor is an adult with an advanced solid tumor such as melanoma, head and neck, liver or kidney cancer. The DNA for the CDR3 is TGTGCCAGCAGCCTAGAGGGACAGGGGCAGCCCCAGCATTTT. Translated: CASSLEGQGQPQHF.